This passage covers 25 T cell receptor beta chains from one sample sequenced in a study of blood T cell repertoires in COVID-19. The protocol was immunoSEQ multiplex PCR, while the TCRdb copy is restricted to in-frame clones and leaves out a portion. This sample has hundreds of thousands of clones, with approximately 80% found just once. The sequenced sample consisted of peripheral blood. The receptors shown here come from an elderly woman with acute or convalescent COVID-19.

The sample holds one count of this clone. This chain connects TRBV12-3 or TRBV12-4 to TRBJ1-3; D not resolved. The CDR3 is 12 amino acids. Deletions cut 5 bases from V and 4 bases from J, with 6 bases between. Here the CDR3 reads CASSSWGNTIYF. CDR3 nucleotides: TGTGCCAGCAGTAGCTGGGGAAACACCATATATTTT.

The V and J genes are TRBV28 and TRBJ2-5, with D hard to call. The ends were cut back, 4 bases at V and 5 bases at J, with 11 bases in the middle. The CDR3 has 13 amino acids. Germline CDR1 MDHEN, CDR2 SYDVKM. The CDR3 protein is CASSSWSTETQYF. CDR3 nucleotide sequence: TGTGCCAGCAGTTCATGGAGCACGGAGACCCAGTACTTC. Variable domain in full (rest from reference TRBV28 and TRBJ2-5): DVKVTQSSRYLVKRTGEKVFLECVQDMDHENMFWYRQDPGLGLRLIYFSYDVKMKEKGDIPEGYSVSREKKERFSLILESASTNQTSMYLCASSSWSTETQYFGPGTRLLVL.

The genes are TRBV11-2 and TRBJ2-1; 8 positions match TRBD2. Germline assignment: CDR1 SGHAT and CDR2 FQNNGV. CDR3 length: 13 residues. The junction had 4 bases not matched to a gene; V was cut back by 6 bases and J by 6 bases. The CDR3 region has the DNA TGTGCCAGCAGTTCGACTAGCGTCAATGAGCAGTTCTTC. Encoded protein: CASSSTSVNEQFF. The full variable domain, completed using reference TRBV11-2 and TRBJ2-1, is EAGVAQSPRYKIIEKRQSVAFWCNPISGHATLYWYQQILGQGPKLLIQFQNNGVVDDSQLPKDRFSAERLKGVDSTLKIQPAKLEDSAVYLCASSSTSVNEQFFGPGTRLTVL.

This clone turned up a few times. The J gene is TRBJ1-5, the V gene TRBV7-8, with 11 bases identical to TRBD1. Germline assignment: CDR1 SGHVS and CDR2 FQNEAQ. J gave up 4 bases and V 5 bases, and 7 bases lay outside the gene matches. CDR3 length: 16 amino acids. The CDR3 is CASSPPGDRGNQPQHF. CDR3 DNA: TGTGCCAGCAGCCCCCCGGGGGACAGGGGGAATCAGCCCCAGCATTTT. Full variable domain (rest looked up from reference TRBV7-8 and TRBJ1-5): GAGVSQSPRYKVAKRGQDVALRCDPISGHVSLFWYQQALGQGPEFLTYFQNEAQLDKSGLPSDRFFAERPEGSVSTLKIQRTQQEDSAVYLCASSPPGDRGNQPQHFGDGTRLSIL.

V gene TRBV7-6 combines with J gene TRBJ2-1, with TRBD2 matching over 7 bases. Per the germline V gene, CDR1 is SGHVS and CDR2 is FNYEAQ. The junction had 3 bases not matched to a gene; V was cut back by 2 bases and J by 2 bases. There are 15 residues in the CDR3. CDR3 loop: CASSLLAATYNEQFF. CDR3 nucleotides: TGTGCCAGCAGCTTACTAGCGGCGACCTACAATGAGCAGTTCTTC.

This chain uses TRBV9 with TRBJ2-3; D gene unclear. Germline V gene lookup returns CDR1 SGDLS and CDR2 YYNGEE. The CDR3 is 13 amino acids. V shed 4 bases and J shed 5 bases, with 11 bases lying between them. The CDR3 DNA sequence: TGTGCCAGCAGCCCCCCCCCGGGAGATACGCAGTATTTT. It codes for CASSPPPGDTQYF.

This CDR3 is CASSTRLDRGPYEQYF. CDR3 nucleotides: TGTGCCAGCAGCACTCGACTAGACAGGGGCCCCTACGAGCAGTACTTC. The rearrangement uses TRBV3-1 (or the pseudogene TRBV3-2) and TRBJ2-7; 8 nucleotides match TRBD1. This CDR3 spans 16 amino acids. The V gene end was trimmed by 5 bases and the J gene end by 2 bases; junction bases not matched to a gene: 11. Germline CDR1 and CDR2: LGHDT and YNNKEL (reference sequence).

The chain joins TRBV12-5 to TRBJ2-1; TRBD2 matches at 9 bases. The CDR3 extends over 15 amino acids. CDR1 and CDR2 from the germline V gene are LGHNT and FRNRAP. J lost 4 bases, V lost 5 bases, and 6 bases had no gene match. The CDR3 DNA sequence: TGTGCTAGTGGTCCCATGGCGGGAGGGTACAATGAGCAGTTCTTC. It encodes CASGPMAGGYNEQFF. Full variable domain (rest looked up from reference TRBV12-5 and TRBJ2-1): DARVTQTPRHKVTEMGQEVTMRCQPILGHNTVFWYRQTMMQGLELLAYFRNRAPLDDSGMPKDRFSAEMPDATLATLKIQPSEPRDSAVYFCASGPMAGGYNEQFFGPGTRLTVL.

This clone appeared a single time. The chain is built from TRBV6-2 or TRBV6-3 and TRBJ1-4; TRBD1 matches at 10 bases. V lost 2 bases and J lost 7; bases outside the gene matches: 7. Germline V gene lookup returns CDR1 MNHEY and CDR2 SVGEGT. There are 16 residues in the CDR3. CDR3 in amino acids: CASSYAGTGDSEKLFF. DNA of the CDR3: TGTGCCAGCAGTTACGCCGGGACAGGGGATAGTGAAAAACTGTTTTTT.

This clone was seen more than once but under ten times. In DNA form, the CDR3 reads TGTGCCAGCAGCGCCAGGACTACCCTCTCTGGAAACACCATATATTTT. It is translated as CASSARTTLSGNTIYF. This chain connects TRBV3-1 (or the pseudogene TRBV3-2) to TRBJ1-3, with D unclear. This CDR3 has 16 residues. Germline V gene lookup returns CDR1 LGHDT and CDR2 YNNKEL (reference sequence). The V end lost 5 bases, the J end lost 0 bases, and 14 bases lay between the germline ends.

V and J are TRBV5-8 and TRBJ1-2, with TRBD1 identical over 7 bases. The germline V gene has CDR1 SGHTS and CDR2 YDEGEE. V shed 2 bases, J shed 2 bases, and the junction held 3 bases outside the gene matches. The CDR3 loop spans 14 amino acids. The CDR3 DNA reads TGTGCCAGCAGCTTTATGACAGGGAACTATGGCTACACCTTC. This translates into CASSFMTGNYGYTF.

CDR3 DNA: TGTGCCAGCAGTTTCGGGACTAGATCCCACGAGCAGTACTTC. Protein sequence: CASSFGTRSHEQYF. The V call is TRBV27, the J call TRBJ2-7; TRBD2 matches at 8 bases. CDR1 is MNHEY and CDR2 is SMNVEV in the germline V gene (reference sequence). This CDR3 contains 14 residues. Unmatched junction bases numbered 6, after V lost 3 bases and J lost 5 bases.

This clone was observed at least ten times. The V and J genes are TRBV28 and TRBJ2-7, with a tentative D call TRBD1 (5 bases). The CDR3 loop spans 14 amino acids. The germline V and J ends were trimmed by 3 bases and 0 bases, with 9 bases remaining between them. Germline CDR1 MDHEN, CDR2 SYDVKM. This chain's CDR3 is CASSFWTNSYEQYF. CDR3 coding DNA: TGTGCCAGCAGTTTTTGGACAAACTCCTACGAGCAGTACTTC.

This CDR3 is CASSSLAGGPYNEQFF. The CDR3, as DNA: TGTGCCAGCAGTTCTCTAGCGGGGGGGCCCTACAATGAGCAGTTCTTC. V gene TRBV7-2 combines with J gene TRBJ2-1, with 12 nucleotides matching TRBD2. The trim removed 6 bases at V and 2 bases at J, leaving 5 bases unmatched. This CDR3 comprises 16 residues. Germline V lookup: CDR1 SGHTA, CDR2 FQGNSA.

Details on this clone: A much bigger clone sits one base away, suggesting this may be a read error. The V call is TRBV2, the J call TRBJ1-1; the match to TRBD1 covers 8 bases. From germline, CDR1 is SNHLY and CDR2 FYNNEI. This CDR3 has 12 residues. The trim removed 8 bases at V and 1 base at J, leaving 0 bases unmatched. This CDR3 is CASGQGNTEAFF. The DNA of the CDR3 is TGTGCCAGCGGACAGGGGAACACTGAAGCTTTCTTT.

The gene calls are TRBV5-1 and TRBJ2-1, with 12 bases that match TRBD2. The ends lost 3 bases at V and 8 bases at J; junction bases unmatched: 9. This CDR3 region has 16 residues. Germline loops: CDR1 SGHRS, CDR2 YFSETQ. The DNA for the CDR3 is TGCGCCAGCAGCTCCCCCCTAGCGGGGGGGCAGGATGAGCAGTTCTTC. Protein sequence: CASSSPLAGGQDEQFF.

This clone was recorded only once. The chain employs TRBV7-2 and TRBJ1-4, with D perhaps TRBD1 (5 bases). The V gene lost 4 bases and the J gene lost 6 bases, with 12 bases spanning the gap. Looked up from germline, CDR1 is SGHTA and CDR2 is FQGNSA. This CDR3 spans 14 amino acids. The CDR3 DNA is TGTGCCAGCAGCTCCCAGGGTCCCGATGAAAAACTGTTTTTT. Its protein product is CASSSQGPDEKLFF.

This chain joins TRBV19 and TRBJ2-2; D not resolved. Deletions cut 1 base from V and 0 bases from J, with 6 bases between. The CDR3 runs 15 residues. CDR1 and CDR2 from the germline V gene are LNHDA and SQIVND (reference sequence). The CDR3 loop reads CASSIAPANTGELFF. CDR3 coding DNA: TGTGCCAGTAGTATAGCCCCGGCGAACACCGGGGAGCTGTTTTTT.

The sample holds a few counts of this clone. The chain is built from TRBV19 and TRBJ2-2, with TRBD1 matching 8 bases. Germline loops: CDR1 LNHDA, CDR2 SQIVND (reference sequence). Trimming at V came to 1 base and at J to 2 bases, leaving 6 bases not matched to a gene. The CDR3 totals 17 residues. This CDR3 is CASSIALDRGNTGELFF. The DNA of the CDR3 is TGTGCCAGTAGTATAGCCCTCGACAGGGGTAACACCGGGGAGCTGTTTTTT.

V gene TRBV6-6 combines with J gene TRBJ1-1, with D possibly matching TRBD1 (6 bases). The germline V and J ends were trimmed by 4 bases and 3 bases, with 12 bases remaining between them. The CDR3 sequence is 14 residues long. Per the germline V gene, CDR1 is MNHNY and CDR2 is SVGAGI (reference sequence). CDR3 amino acids: CASSSGTLYTEAFF. The CDR3 DNA is TGTGCCAGCAGTTCCGGGACATTGTACACTGAAGCTTTCTTT.

This clone has just one count. The chain combines TRBV5-1 with TRBJ2-7, with 7 nucleotides matching TRBD1. Germline lookup yields CDR1 SGHRS and CDR2 YFSETQ. This CDR3 spans 12 amino acids. V was clipped by 7 bases and J by 4 bases; unmatched bases: 5. CDR3 sequence: CASSTGWYEQYF. DNA for the CDR3: TGCGCCAGCTCGACAGGGTGGTACGAGCAGTACTTC.

The chain carries TRBV7-9 and TRBJ1-1, with D possibly being TRBD1 (5 bases). V lost 2 bases and J 4 bases, leaving 11 bases between the germline ends. Germline CDR1 reads SEHNR; CDR2 reads FQNEAQ (reference sequence). The CDR3 totals 14 residues. The CDR3 region has the DNA TGTGCCAGCAGCTTACAAGGGGTTCGCACTGAAGCTTTCTTT. The encoded protein is CASSLQGVRTEAFF.

J is TRBJ1-1 and V is TRBV29-1; D possibly corresponds to TRBD1 (6 bases). The germline V and J ends were trimmed by 6 bases and 2 bases, with 22 bases remaining between them. Germline CDR1 SQVTM, CDR2 ANQGSEA. The length of the CDR3 is 16 residues. This CDR3 reads CSVGPAGGRGNTEAFF. The CDR3 bases are TGCAGCGTCGGCCCTGCGGGGGGCCGGGGTAACACTGAAGCTTTCTTT.

This clone was observed once. The chain links TRBV7-6 to TRBJ1-3; weak D call: TRBD1 (5 bases). Germline lookup yields CDR1 SGHVS and CDR2 FNYEAQ. This CDR3 has 13 amino acids. The V end lost 3 bases, the J end lost 11 bases, and 14 bases lay between the germline ends. CDR3 sequence (DNA): TGTGCCAGCAGCTTGGGGGGTGGTAGCTCCATATATTTT. Amino acids: CASSLGGGSSIYF.

V usage is TRBV6-6 and J usage is TRBJ1-3; the D gene is possibly TRBD1 (5 bases). CDR3 length: 16 amino acids. Trimming took 6 bases from V and 3 from J, leaving 18 bases between them. The V gene's germline CDR1 is MNHNY and CDR2 SVGAGI (reference sequence). The CDR3 protein is CASRPNGRGSGNTIYF. CDR3 DNA: TGTGCCAGCAGACCGAACGGAAGGGGAAGTGGAAACACCATATATTTT.